Each of the 20 T cell receptor beta chains below was sequenced from the same sample in a study of OX40 agonist ivuxolimab in advanced cancers. This table comes from immunoSEQ multiplex PCR, and its TCRdb copy is limited to in-frame clones, with some not included. Of 59,000 or so clones listed, approximately 86% are singletons. Sequences were derived from CD4+ or CD8+ T cells sorted from blood, sampled in a trial of the OX40 agonist ivuxolimab. The origin of the receptors is an adult with an advanced solid tumor such as melanoma, head and neck, liver or kidney cancer.

The genes are TRBV5-6 and TRBJ2-7; TRBD2 agrees at 16 bases. The junction had 8 bases not matched to a gene; V was cut back by 4 bases and J by 4 bases. The CDR3 loop spans 17 amino acids. Looked up from germline, CDR1 is SGHDT and CDR2 is YYEEEE. The CDR3 DNA sequence: TGTGCCAGCAGCCGCCCCGGGACTAGCGGGGGGGCTTACGAGCAGTACTTC. This gives the protein CASSRPGTSGGAYEQYF.

With respect to this clone: Its ends do not fully match the called genes, so a read error is possible. Other DNA sequences of this sample code for an identical CDR3. The chain employs TRBV18 and TRBJ1-1; 10 bases match TRBD1. The CDR3 extends over 13 amino acids. CDR1 is KGHSH and CDR2 is LQKENI in the germline V gene. CDR3 bases: TGTGCCAGCTCTCCACGGGACAGGGGAGTAGCTTTCTTT. Protein product: CASSPRDRGVAFF.

This chain connects TRBV18 to TRBJ1-1; D is ambiguous. With 0 bases removed from V and 7 bases from J, the gap between germline ends came to 9 bases. Germline V gives CDR1 KGHSH, CDR2 LQKENI. This CDR3 has 13 amino acids. CDR3 protein: CASSPPSRGEAFF. The CDR3 nucleotides read TGTGCCAGCTCACCACCGTCGCGGGGTGAAGCTTTCTTT.

The V and J genes are TRBV6-6 and TRBJ1-1; the D gene is possibly TRBD1 (5 bases). The germline CDR1 and CDR2 sequences are MNHNY and SVGAGI (reference sequence). With 4 bases removed from V and 1 base from J, the gap between germline ends came to 13 bases. The CDR3 has 15 residues. CDR3 bases: TGTGCCAGCAGTTCCCGACAGAGCCCGAACACTGAAGCTTTCTTT. Residues: CASSSRQSPNTEAFF.

A few counts support this clone. This chain joins TRBV7-9 and TRBJ1-6; TRBD1 might be the D (5 bases). V was clipped by 2 bases and J by 8 bases, with 10 bases between them. This CDR3 is 14 amino acids long. Germline loops: CDR1 SEHNR, CDR2 FQNEAQ (reference sequence). The CDR3 sequence: CASSLKGEDSPLHF. In DNA, the CDR3 is TGTGCCAGCAGCTTAAAAGGGGAGGATTCACCCCTCCACTTT.

The chain has TRBV7-2 and TRBJ1-1; a possible D gene is TRBD1 (6 bases). Trimming left V 8 bases short and J 0 bases short, with 13 bases between. Looked up from germline, CDR1 is SGHTA and CDR2 is FQGNSA. The CDR3 contains 14 residues. The CDR3 spells CASVTGSLNTEAFF. The CDR3 DNA sequence: TGTGCCAGCGTAACAGGGTCCCTGAACACTGAAGCTTTCTTT.

In this sample, this clone turned up a few times. The chain is built from TRBV10-2 and TRBJ1-6; no firm D call. Per the germline V gene, CDR1 is WSHSY and CDR2 is SAAADI. CDR3 size: 16 residues. V lost 2 bases, J lost 4 bases, and 12 bases lay in between. The CDR3 DNA reads TGCGCCAGCAGTGAGCACACCACCCCTTATAATTCACCCCTCCACTTT. As protein: CASSEHTTPYNSPLHF.

The chain has TRBV10-3 and TRBJ1-1; D not resolved. Germline V gene sequence: CDR1 ENHRY, CDR2 SYGVKD. Trimming shortened V by 4 bases and J by 2 bases, and 11 bases separated the two germline ends. The CDR3 is 14 residues long. The CDR3 DNA is TGTGCCATCAGTGTTGAGGCGGCTAACACTGAAGCTTTCTTT. Translated: CAISVEAANTEAFF.

The rearrangement joins TRBV6-1 to TRBJ1-3; D gene uncertain. V lost 8 bases, J lost 0 bases, and 8 bases lay in between. This CDR3 spans 13 amino acids. CDR1 and CDR2 from the germline V gene are MNHNS and SASEGT. DNA of the CDR3: TGTGCCAGCCGGCGGTCCTCTGGAAACACCATATATTTT. The encoded protein is CASRRSSGNTIYF.

The chain combines TRBV19 with TRBJ2-1; maybe TRBD2 (7 bases). The CDR3 loop spans 12 amino acids. Trimming took off 6 bases at V and 9 bases at J, with 12 bases between the two ends. Germline V gives CDR1 LNHDA, CDR2 SQIVND (reference sequence). CDR3: CASRGGGGEQFF. For the CDR3, the DNA is TGTGCCAGTAGAGGCGGGGGCGGTGAGCAGTTCTTC. The full variable domain, with the rest looked up from reference TRBV19 and TRBJ2-1, is DGGITQSPKYLFRKEGQNVTLSCEQNLNHDAMYWYRQDPGQGLRLIYYSQIVNDFQKGDIAEGYSVSREKKESFPLTVTSAQKNPTAFYLCASRGGGGEQFFGPGTRLTVL.

This clone was counted only a few times. The chain couples TRBV29-1 to TRBJ1-1; no clear D. The V gene's germline CDR1 is SQVTM and CDR2 ANQGSEA. There are 12 residues in the CDR3. V was trimmed by 3 bases and J by 1 base, leaving 6 bases between them. Here the CDR3 DNA reads TGCAGCGTTGATCCAGAGAACACTGAAGCTTTCTTT. Translation: CSVDPENTEAFF. The variable domain in full, completed from reference TRBV29-1 and TRBJ1-1, reads SAVISQKPSRDICQRGTSLTIQCQVDSQVTMMFWYRQQPGQSLTLIATANQGSEATYESGFVIDKFPISRPNLTFSTLTVSNMSPEDSSIYLCSVDPENTEAFFGQGTRLTVV.

The chain employs TRBV5-1 and TRBJ2-3; D is unclear. The germline V and J ends were trimmed by 0 bases and 0 bases, with 8 bases remaining between them. Per germline, CDR1 SGHRS and CDR2 YFSETQ. The CDR3 has 15 amino acids. This CDR3 is CASSLEGSSTDTQYF. The CDR3, as DNA: TGCGCCAGCAGCTTGGAAGGATCTAGCACAGATACGCAGTATTTT.

The chain joins TRBV9 to TRBJ1-2; no clear D gene. V shed 1 base and J shed 0 bases, with 19 bases lying between them. Germline loops: CDR1 SGDLS, CDR2 YYNGEE. The CDR3 length is 18 residues. Written as DNA, the CDR3 is TGTGCCAGCAGCGTAAGATTCTCGAGCCCAAAAACTAACTATGGCTACACCTTC. This gives the protein CASSVRFSSPKTNYGYTF. Full variable domain (rest looked up from reference TRBV9 and TRBJ1-2): DSGVTQTPKHLITATGQRVTLRCSPRSGDLSVYWYQQSLDQGLQFLIQYYNGEERAKGNILERFSAQQFPDLHSELNLSSLELGDSALYFCASSVRFSSPKTNYGYTFGSGTRLTVV.

The sample holds one count of this clone. The rearrangement uses TRBV7-2 and TRBJ2-4; D is perhaps TRBD2 (5 bases). The CDR3 loop spans 13 amino acids. V was pared by 3 bases and J by 8 bases, with 11 bases between. Germline CDR1 is SGHTA and CDR2 is FQGNSA. In DNA, the CDR3 is TGTGCCAGCAGCTTTCGGGGTGGAGACATTCAGTACTTC. This sequence encodes CASSFRGGDIQYF. Full variable domain (remainder filled in from reference TRBV7-2 and TRBJ2-4): GAGVSQSPSNKVTEKGKDVELRCDPISGHTALYWYRQSLGQGLEFLIYFQGNSAPDKSGLPSDRFSAERTGGSVSTLTIQRTQQEDSAVYLCASSFRGGDIQYFGAGTRLSVL.

On this clone: One end of the junction varies from germline; a read error may be responsible. The genes are TRBV7-2 and TRBJ1-6; D ambiguous. In germline, CDR1 is SGHTA, CDR2 FQGNSA. The CDR3 runs to 14 residues. As DNA, the CDR3 is TGTGCCAACAGCCCCTTTTTATGGAGTTCACCCCTCCACTTT. This gives the protein CANSPFLWSSPLHF. Using reference TRBV7-2 and TRBJ1-6 for the parts outside the CDR3, the full variable domain is GAGVSQSPSNKVTEKGKDVELRCDPISGHTALYWYRQSLGQGLEFLIYFQGNSAPDKSGLPSDRFSAERTGGSVSTLTIQRTQQEDSAVYLCANSPFLWSSPLHFGNGTRLTVT.

This clone turned up a few times. The chain has TRBV6-1 and TRBJ2-7; 11 bases map to TRBD2. Trimming at V came to 3 bases and at J to 3 bases, leaving 7 bases not matched to a gene. CDR3 size: 16 residues. Germline V gene lookup returns CDR1 MNHNS and CDR2 SASEGT. In DNA form, the CDR3 reads TGTGCCAGCAGTGACAACCAACTAGCGGGAGTCTACGAGCAGTACTTC. Its translation is CASSDNQLAGVYEQYF.

The chain has TRBV19 and TRBJ1-2, with TRBD1 identical over 7 bases. The CDR3 loop spans 13 amino acids. V dropped 5 bases and J dropped 4; count of bases not matched to a gene: 4. Germline loops: CDR1 LNHDA, CDR2 SQIVND (reference sequence). The CDR3 nucleotides read TGTGCCAGTAGTGTGGACAGGTTCTATGGCTACACCTTC. Its protein is CASSVDRFYGYTF.

This chain connects TRBV6-7 to TRBJ2-2; perhaps TRBD1 as D (6 bases). TRBV6-7 carries the ORF label, with uncertain function. V was shortened by 2 bases and J by 0 bases, with 19 bases between the two germline ends. The CDR3 sequence is 19 residues long. CDR3 DNA sequence: TGTGCCAGCAGTTACCTATATCAGGGGCCACGACCGAACACCGGGGAGCTGTTTTTT. Translated: CASSYLYQGPRPNTGELFF.

This clone was counted only a few times. The V gene is TRBV19, the J gene TRBJ1-5; 9 bases fit TRBD1. With V trimmed by 3 bases and J by 0 bases, 9 bases remained unmatched. CDR1 and CDR2 (germline): LNHDA, SQIVND (reference sequence). The CDR3 is 18 residues long. This chain's CDR3 is CASSILRGTGHSNQPQHF. CDR3 bases: TGTGCCAGTAGTATCCTAAGAGGGACAGGGCATAGCAATCAGCCCCAGCATTTT.

V is TRBV30 and J is TRBJ2-2; 9 nucleotides match TRBD2. The ends lost 2 bases at V and 5 bases at J; junction bases unmatched: 3. Per the germline V gene, CDR1 is GTSNPN and CDR2 is SVGIG (reference sequence). CDR3 size: 14 residues. CDR3 sequence (DNA): TGTGCCTGGAGTCCAGCGGGAGGTACCGGGGAGCTGTTTTTT. This sequence encodes CAWSPAGGTGELFF.